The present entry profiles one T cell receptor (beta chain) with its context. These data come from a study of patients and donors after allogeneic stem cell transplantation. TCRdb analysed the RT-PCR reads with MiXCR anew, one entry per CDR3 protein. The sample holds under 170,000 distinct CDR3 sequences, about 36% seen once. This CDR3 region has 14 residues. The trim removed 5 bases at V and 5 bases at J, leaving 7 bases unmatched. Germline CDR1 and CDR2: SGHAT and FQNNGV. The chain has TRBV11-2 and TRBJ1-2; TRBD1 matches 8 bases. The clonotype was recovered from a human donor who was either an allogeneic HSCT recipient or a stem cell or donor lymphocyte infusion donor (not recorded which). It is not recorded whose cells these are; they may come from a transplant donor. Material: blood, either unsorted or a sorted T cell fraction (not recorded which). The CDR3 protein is CASSKYRTGYGYTF. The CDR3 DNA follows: TGTGCCAGCAGCAAATATAGGACAGGGTATGGCTACACCTTC.